This TCR beta chain was observed in a study of cytomegalovirus exposure and HLA in healthy donors. Germline assignment: CDR1 MNHEY and CDR2 SVGAGI. Trimming stripped 6 bases from V and 2 bases from J, with 10 bases between. The CDR3 sequence is 13 residues long. Findings and limits, study-wide: Most observed TCR sequences were rare, whereas some public TCRs were detected in many donors. A later analysis by the authors found several of the most significant clusters apparently linked to common viral pathogens.

PCR involved 60 Vbeta and 13 Jbeta primers. Profiled with immunoSEQ multiplex PCR; TCRdb holds only in-frame clones, not every one. This table has 150,000 to 250,000 clones, 75% to 90% appearing once. Samples came from healthy bone marrow donors. Concerning this clone: Its antigen is as yet unknown.

The material sequenced was PBMCs. The origin of this receptor is a woman aged 45-59 years in good health and CMV-seropositive. V usage is TRBV6-5 and J usage is TRBJ1-2; D perhaps matches TRBD1 (6 bases). The CDR3 spells CASSSGQNYGYTF. For the CDR3, the DNA is TGTGCCAGCAGCAGCGGACAGAACTATGGCTACACCTTC.